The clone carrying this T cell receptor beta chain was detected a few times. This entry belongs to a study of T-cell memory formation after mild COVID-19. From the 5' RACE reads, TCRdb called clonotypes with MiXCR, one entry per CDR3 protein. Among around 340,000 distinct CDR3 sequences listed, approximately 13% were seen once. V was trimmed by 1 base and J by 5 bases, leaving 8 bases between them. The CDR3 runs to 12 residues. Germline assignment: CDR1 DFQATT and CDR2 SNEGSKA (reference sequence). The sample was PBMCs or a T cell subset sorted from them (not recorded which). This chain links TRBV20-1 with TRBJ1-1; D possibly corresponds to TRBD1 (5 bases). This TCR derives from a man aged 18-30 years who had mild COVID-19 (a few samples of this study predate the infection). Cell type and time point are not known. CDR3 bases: TGCAGTGCTAGAGGCGGGGGGACTGAAGCTTTCTTT. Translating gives CSARGGGTEAFF.